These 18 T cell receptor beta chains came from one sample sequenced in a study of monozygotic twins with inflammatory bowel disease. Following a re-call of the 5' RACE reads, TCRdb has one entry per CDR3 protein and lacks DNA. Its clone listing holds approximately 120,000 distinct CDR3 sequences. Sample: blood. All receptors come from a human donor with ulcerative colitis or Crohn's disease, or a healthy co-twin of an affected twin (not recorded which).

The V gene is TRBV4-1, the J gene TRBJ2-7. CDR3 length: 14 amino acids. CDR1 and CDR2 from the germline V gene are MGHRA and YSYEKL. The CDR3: CASSQVYGSYEQYF.

The CDR3: CASSSTYQGSHEQYF. This sequence joins TRBV10-3 and TRBJ2-7; the TCRdb call, TRBD1, lacks DNA for checking. Germline loops: CDR1 ENHRY, CDR2 SYGVKD. CDR3 size: 15 residues.

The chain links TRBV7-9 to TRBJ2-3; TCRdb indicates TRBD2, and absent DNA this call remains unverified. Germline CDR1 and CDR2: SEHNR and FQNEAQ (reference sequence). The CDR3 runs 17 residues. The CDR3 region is CASSFPRSGRRADTQYF. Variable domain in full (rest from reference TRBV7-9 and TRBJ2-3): DTGVSQNPRHKITKRGQNVTFRCDPISEHNRLYWYRQTLGQGPEFLTYFQNEAQLEKSRLLSDRFSAERPKGSFSTLEIQRTEQGDSAMYLCASSFPRSGRRADTQYFGPGTRLTVL.

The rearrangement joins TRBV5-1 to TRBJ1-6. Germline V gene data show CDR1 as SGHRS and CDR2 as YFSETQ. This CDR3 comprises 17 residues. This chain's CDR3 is CASSLEVARSYNSPLHF.

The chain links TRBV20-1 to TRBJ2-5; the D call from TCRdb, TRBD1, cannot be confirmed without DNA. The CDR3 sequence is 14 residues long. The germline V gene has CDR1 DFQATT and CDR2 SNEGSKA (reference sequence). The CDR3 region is CSASVRTGGETQYF.

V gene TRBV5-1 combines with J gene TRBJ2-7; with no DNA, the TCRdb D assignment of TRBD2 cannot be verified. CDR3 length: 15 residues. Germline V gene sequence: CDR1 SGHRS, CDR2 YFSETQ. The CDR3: CASRKLAQSPYEQYF.

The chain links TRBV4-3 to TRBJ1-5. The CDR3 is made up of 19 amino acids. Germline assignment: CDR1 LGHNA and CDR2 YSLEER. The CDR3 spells CASSQDVVGLGGEGQPQHF.

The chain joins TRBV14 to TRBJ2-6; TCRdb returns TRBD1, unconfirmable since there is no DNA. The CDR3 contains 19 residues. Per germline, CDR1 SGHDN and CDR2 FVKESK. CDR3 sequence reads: CASSRNRATVISGANVLTF.

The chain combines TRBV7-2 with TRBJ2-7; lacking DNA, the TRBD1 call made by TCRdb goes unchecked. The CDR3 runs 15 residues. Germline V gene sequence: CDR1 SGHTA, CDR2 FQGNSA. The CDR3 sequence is CASSLGPAHSYEQYF.

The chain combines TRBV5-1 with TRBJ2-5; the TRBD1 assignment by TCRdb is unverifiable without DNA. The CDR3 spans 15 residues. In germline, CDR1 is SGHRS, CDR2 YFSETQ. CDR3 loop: CASSPMGHRQETQYF.

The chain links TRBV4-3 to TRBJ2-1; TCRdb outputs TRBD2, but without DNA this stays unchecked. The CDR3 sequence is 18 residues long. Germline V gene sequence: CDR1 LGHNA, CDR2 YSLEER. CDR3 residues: CASSQAPLSREGWDEQFF.

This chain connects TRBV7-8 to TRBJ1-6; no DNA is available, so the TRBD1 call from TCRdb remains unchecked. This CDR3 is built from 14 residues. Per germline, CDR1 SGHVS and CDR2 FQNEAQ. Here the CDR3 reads CASSPGQGFAPLHF.

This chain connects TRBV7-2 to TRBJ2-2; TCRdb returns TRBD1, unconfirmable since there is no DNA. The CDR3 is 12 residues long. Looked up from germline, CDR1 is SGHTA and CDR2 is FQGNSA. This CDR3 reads CASRNRVGELFF.

CDR3 in amino acids: CASSLRTSGVPGTQYF. This chain links TRBV5-1 with TRBJ2-5; as DNA is missing, the TRBD2 call by TCRdb cannot be tested. This CDR3 has 16 amino acids. Germline V gene sequence: CDR1 SGHRS, CDR2 YFSETQ.

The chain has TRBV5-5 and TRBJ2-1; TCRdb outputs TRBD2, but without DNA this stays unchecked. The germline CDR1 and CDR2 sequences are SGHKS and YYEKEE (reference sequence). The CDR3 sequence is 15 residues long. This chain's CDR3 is CASSLRTGGYNEQFF.

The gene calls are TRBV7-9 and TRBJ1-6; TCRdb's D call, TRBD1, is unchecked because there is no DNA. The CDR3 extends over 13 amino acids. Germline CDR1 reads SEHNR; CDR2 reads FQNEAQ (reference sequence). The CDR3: CGAGRVNNSPLHF.

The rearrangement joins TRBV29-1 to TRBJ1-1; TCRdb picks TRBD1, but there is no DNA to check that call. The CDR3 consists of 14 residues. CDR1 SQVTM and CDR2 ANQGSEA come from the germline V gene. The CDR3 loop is CSVAKGASDTEAFF. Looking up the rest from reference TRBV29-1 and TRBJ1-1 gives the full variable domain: SAVISQKPSRDICQRGTSLTIQCQVDSQVTMMFWYRQQPGQSLTLIATANQGSEATYESGFVIDKFPISRPNLTFSTLTVSNMSPEDSSIYLCSVAKGASDTEAFFGQGTRLTVV.

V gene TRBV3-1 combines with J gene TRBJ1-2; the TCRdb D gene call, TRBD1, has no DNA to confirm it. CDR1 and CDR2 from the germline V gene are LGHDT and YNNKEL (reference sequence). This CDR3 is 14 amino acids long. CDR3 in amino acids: CASSPGVRDYGYTF.